The 24 T cell receptor beta chains below come from one sample, sequenced in a study of human T cells and chemical hapten exposure. Time point in this sample: pre-sensitization, week 0. Documented treatment: therapeutic diphenylcyclopropenone sensitization with weekly scalp DPC. TCRdb passed the RACE reads through MiXCR, listing each CDR3 protein once. The repertoire consists of a few hundred thousand distinct CDR3 sequences, with around 5.5% occurring once and the leading ten covering around 8.8%. The source material was whole blood, sampled in connection with sensitization to the hapten diphenylcyclopropenone (DPC). These receptors came from a woman between 18 and 29 years old with alopecia areata. Some clones in this sample may be carry-over from other donors' samples.

Only a few counts were recorded for this clonotype. The genes are TRBV6-5 and TRBJ1-4, with 7 bases lining up with TRBD1. The CDR3 extends over 15 amino acids. Looked up from germline, CDR1 is MNHEY and CDR2 is SVGAGI. J lost 3 bases, V lost 4 bases, and 5 bases had no gene match. DNA of the CDR3: TGTGCCAGCAGTTTCGCCGGGACAGCTAATGAAAAACTGTTTTTT. The encoded protein is CASSFAGTANEKLFF.

This clonotype was counted many times. The rearrangement links TRBV4-1 to TRBJ2-2; D not resolved. The CDR3 has 19 residues. V lost 4 bases to trimming and J lost 1 base, with 22 bases between them. The germline V gene encodes CDR1 MGHRA and CDR2 YSYEKL. The CDR3 DNA reads TGCGCCAGCAGCCCCAAGATTGGTCATGCACTCTTGAACACCGGGGAGCTGTTTTTT. This codes for CASSPKIGHALLNTGELFF.

V is TRBV7-2 and J is TRBJ1-6; tentatively, D is TRBD1 (5 bases). The V and J ends lost 1 base and 0 bases respectively, with 10 bases between them. The germline gives CDR1 SGHTA, CDR2 FQGNSA. The CDR3 runs 17 residues. The CDR3 DNA follows: TGTGCCAGCAGCTTAGTGGGACCTAGCTCCTATAATTCACCCCTCCACTTT. Translation gives CASSLVGPSSYNSPLHF. The whole variable domain, remainder taken from reference TRBV7-2 and TRBJ1-6, is GAGVSQSPSNKVTEKGKDVELRCDPISGHTALYWYRQSLGQGLEFLIYFQGNSAPDKSGLPSDRFSAERTGGSVSTLTIQRTQQEDSAVYLCASSLVGPSSYNSPLHFGNGTRLTVT.

This clonotype has a count of ten or more. Here the CDR3 reads CASSYPGTGFTEAFF. The DNA of the CDR3 is TGTGCCAGCAGTTACCCCGGGACAGGGTTCACTGAAGCTTTCTTT. J is TRBJ1-1 and V is TRBV6-2 or TRBV6-3; 9 nucleotides line up with TRBD1. Germline V CDR1 and CDR2: MNHEY, SVGEGT. The CDR3 totals 15 residues. J was trimmed by 4 bases and V by 2 bases; bases with no gene match: 5.

The chain recombines TRBV20-1 with TRBJ1-2; 9 bases align to TRBD1. V trimming: 5 bases; J trimming: 2 bases; junction bases outside the gene matches: 6. This CDR3 has 14 residues. Germline CDR1 and CDR2: DFQATT and SNEGSKA (reference sequence). In DNA form, the CDR3 reads TGCAGTGCTCCAAGGACAGGGGCCAACTATGGCTACACCTTC. It yields the protein CSAPRTGANYGYTF.

This clonotype was observed a few times. The chain combines TRBV5-6 with TRBJ1-1, with 9 bases fitting TRBD1. This CDR3 has 15 amino acids. CDR1 and CDR2 from the germline V gene are SGHDT and YYEEEE. V gave up 4 bases and J gave up 1 base; unmatched junction bases: 5. The CDR3 DNA follows: TGTGCCAGCAGCCTTACAGGGGGCTGGAACACTGAAGCTTTCTTT. The encoded protein is CASSLTGGWNTEAFF. Full variable domain (missing parts from reference TRBV5-6 and TRBJ1-1): DAGVTQSPTHLIKTRGQQVTLRCSPKSGHDTVSWYQQALGQGPQFIFQYYEEEERQRGNFPDRFSGHQFPNYSSELNVNALLLGDSALYLCASSLTGGWNTEAFFGQGTRLTVV.

This clonotype was observed many times. The V and J genes are TRBV5-1 and TRBJ1-5; 7 positions agree with TRBD1. The V gene's germline CDR1 is SGHRS and CDR2 YFSETQ. Trimming cost V 3 bases and J 5 bases; bases outside gene matches: 8. This CDR3 spans 15 amino acids. Written as DNA, the CDR3 is TGCGCCAGCAGCTCAACAGGGGATCGATATCAGCCCCAGCATTTT. Residues: CASSSTGDRYQPQHF.

V and J are TRBV6-2 or TRBV6-3 and TRBJ2-1; the D gene is possibly TRBD1 (5 bases). V was cut by 4 bases and J by 5 bases, with 15 bases left in between. The CDR3 length is 15 residues. The V gene's germline CDR1 is MNHEY and CDR2 SVGEGT. DNA of the CDR3: TGTGCCAGCAGTTCGTTTCGGCAGGGCCACAATGAGCAGTTCTTC. This translates into CASSSFRQGHNEQFF.

This clonotype was seen only a few times. The chain carries TRBV6-5 and TRBJ1-3, with D unclear. Per germline, CDR1 MNHEY and CDR2 SVGAGI. The germline V and J ends were trimmed by 3 bases and 2 bases, with 11 bases remaining between them. This CDR3 region has 15 residues. This chain's CDR3 is CASSYGGLPGNTIYF. Written as DNA, the CDR3 is TGTGCCAGCAGTTATGGAGGGTTACCTGGAAACACCATATATTTT.

The V and J genes are TRBV3-1 and TRBJ2-2; unclear D gene. Trimming shortened V by 4 bases and J by 2 bases, and 8 bases separated the two germline ends. Germline V gene lookup returns CDR1 LGHDT and CDR2 YNNKEL (reference sequence). The CDR3 has 14 amino acids. The CDR3, as DNA: TGTGCCAGCAGCCGGTACGGTAACACCGGGGAGCTGTTTTTT. Its protein is CASSRYGNTGELFF.

This clonotype has more than one count but fewer than ten. The chain recombines TRBV6-6 with TRBJ2-4; 10 positions match TRBD1. After removal of 4 bases from V and 7 bases from J, the junction contained 16 bases not matched to a gene. The CDR3 runs to 18 residues. Germline V CDR1 and CDR2: MNHNY, SVGAGI (reference sequence). As DNA, the CDR3 is TGTGCCAGCAGTTTCTCTGGGGGACAGGGGCTACGGGCGAACATTCAGTACTTC. This gives the protein CASSFSGGQGLRANIQYF.

This chain joins TRBV10-3 and TRBJ1-4; D is perhaps TRBD1 (6 bases). This CDR3 region has 13 residues. Germline values: CDR1 ENHRY, CDR2 SYGVKD. The V and J ends lost 2 bases and 5 bases respectively, with 6 bases between them. CDR3 DNA: TGTGCCATCAGTGAGAGGGGGAATGAAAAACTGTTTTTT. Protein: CAISERGNEKLFF.

The chain is built from TRBV2 and TRBJ2-3; D could derive from TRBD1 or TRBD2 (7 bases each). CDR3 size: 15 residues. In germline, CDR1 is SNHLY, CDR2 FYNNEI. V lost 6 bases to trimming and J lost 4 bases, with 17 bases between them. The CDR3 sequence is CASSSSGGGADTQYF. The CDR3 nucleotides read TGTGCCAGCAGCAGCTCAGGGGGGGGCGCAGATACGCAGTATTTT. Full variable domain (outside the CDR3, taken from reference TRBV2 and TRBJ2-3): EPEVTQTPSHQVTQMGQEVILRCVPISNHLYFYWYRQILGQKVEFLVSFYNNEISEKSEIFDDQFSVERPDGSNFTLKIRSTKLEDSAMYFCASSSSGGGADTQYFGPGTRLTVL.

This clonotype was recorded many times. This sequence joins TRBV3-1 and TRBJ1-4; D call uncertain. The germline CDR1 and CDR2 sequences are LGHDT and YNNKEL (reference sequence). V lost 3 bases and J lost 6, with 5 bases in between. The CDR3 has 12 amino acids. The CDR3 DNA follows: TGTGCCAGCAGCCAGGTGGATGAAAAACTGTTTTTT. This gives the protein CASSQVDEKLFF.

This clonotype occurred many times. The V call is TRBV4-2, the J call TRBJ1-1, with TRBD1 identical over 7 bases. The CDR3 runs to 12 residues. Germline V lookup: CDR1 LGHNA, CDR2 YNFKEQ. After removal of 3 bases from V and 12 bases from J, the junction contained 7 bases not matched to a gene. The CDR3 protein is CASSQMTGRTFF. The DNA of the CDR3 is TGTGCCAGCAGCCAGATGACAGGGCGAACTTTCTTT.

The table lists this clonotype with a few counts. Its ends do not fully match the called genes, so a read error is possible. The chain has TRBV28 and TRBJ2-2, with D possibly called TRBD1 or TRBD2 (5 bases each). The CDR3 length is 13 residues. In germline, CDR1 is MDHEN, CDR2 SYDVKM. The CDR3 is CASDSPNTGEPFF. CDR3 nucleotide sequence: TGTGCCAGCGACAGTCCTAACACCGGGGAGCCGTTTTTT.

This clonotype turned up a few times. The J gene is TRBJ1-6, the V gene TRBV3-1; no firm D call. Trimming removed 0 bases from V and 0 bases from J, with 9 bases in between. This CDR3 is built from 17 residues. Germline V gene sequence: CDR1 LGHDT, CDR2 YNNKEL (reference sequence). CDR3 coding DNA: TGTGCCAGCAGCCAAGAATGGTTGAGCTCCTATAATTCACCCCTCCACTTT. Protein: CASSQEWLSSYNSPLHF.

In this sample, this clonotype turned up a few times. The chain uses TRBV27 and TRBJ2-1; D perhaps matches TRBD1 (5 bases). CDR3 length: 13 amino acids. Germline V lookup: CDR1 MNHEY, CDR2 SMNVEV (reference sequence). With 5 bases removed from V and 8 bases from J, the gap between germline ends came to 13 bases. CDR3 loop: CASSPGSMYEQFF. Here the CDR3 DNA reads TGTGCCAGCAGTCCAGGGTCGATGTATGAGCAGTTCTTC.

This clonotype was seen ten or more times. The chain joins TRBV5-1 to TRBJ1-2; 8 positions agree with TRBD1. J was trimmed by 6 bases and V by 3 bases; bases with no gene match: 7. There are 14 residues in the CDR3. CDR1 SGHRS and CDR2 YFSETQ come from the germline V gene. Here the CDR3 reads CASSYNQGANGYTF. The CDR3 DNA reads TGCGCCAGCAGCTACAACCAGGGGGCGAATGGCTACACCTTC.

This clonotype was recorded at least ten times. V gene TRBV7-6 combines with J gene TRBJ2-3; 12 bases map to TRBD2. The CDR3 spans 15 residues. Per the germline V gene, CDR1 is SGHVS and CDR2 is FNYEAQ. V shed 5 bases, J shed 4 bases, and the junction held 4 bases outside the gene matches. This CDR3 is CASSALAGGADTQYF. The CDR3 DNA reads as TGTGCCAGCAGCGCGCTAGCGGGGGGGGCAGATACGCAGTATTTT. The full variable domain, in which reference TRBV7-6 and TRBJ2-3 provide the parts outside the CDR3, is GAGVSQSPRYKVTKRGQDVALRCDPISGHVSLYWYRQALGQGPEFLTYFNYEAQQDKSGLPNDRFSAERPEGSISTLTIQRTEQRDSAMYRCASSALAGGADTQYFGPGTRLTVL.

This clonotype was found a few times. This chain connects TRBV28 to TRBJ2-7; 10 nucleotides line up with TRBD1. Unmatched junction bases numbered 5, after V lost 6 bases and J lost 3 bases. The CDR3 has 14 amino acids. Germline V lookup: CDR1 MDHEN, CDR2 SYDVKM. The CDR3 DNA reads TGTGCCAGCAGGGGGACAGGGGTTGGCTACGAGCAGTACTTC. Amino acid sequence: CASRGTGVGYEQYF.

The chain is built from TRBV5-4 and TRBJ2-1; D not resolved. V was pared by 5 bases and J by 6 bases, with 9 bases between. The CDR3 is 12 amino acids. Germline values: CDR1 SGHNT, CDR2 YYREEE (reference sequence). CDR3 loop: CASRRPGNEQFF. The CDR3 DNA is TGTGCCAGCAGGCGACCGGGCAATGAGCAGTTCTTC.

The chain combines TRBV6-5 with TRBJ2-7; D possibly matches TRBD1 or TRBD2 (5 bases each). The CDR3 spans 14 residues. Trimming removed 2 bases from V and 2 bases from J, with 10 bases in between. Germline lookup yields CDR1 MNHEY and CDR2 SVGAGI. The CDR3 DNA reads as TGTGCCAGCAGTTACGTTCGGGGCGCCTACGAGCAGTACTTC. This encodes CASSYVRGAYEQYF.

This clonotype has just a few counts. The V and J genes are TRBV9 and TRBJ2-3, with 10 bases that match TRBD2. Germline CDR1 and CDR2: SGDLS and YYNGEE. J lost 4 bases, V lost 0 bases, and 5 bases had no gene match. There are 16 residues in the CDR3. As DNA, the CDR3 is TGTGCCAGCAGCGTAGGGCCTAGCGGGGGTGCAGATACGCAGTATTTT. Protein: CASSVGPSGGADTQYF.